The present T cell receptor (beta chain) was sequenced within a study of T cells in Graves' hyperthyroidism and ophthalmopathy (dated by TCRdb to about 2019). Describing the broader study: To identify distinguishing TCR V-J signatures, a discovery cohort of some 99 patients was used, comprising under 45 with Graves' ophthalmopathy and some 60 with stable Graves' hyperthyroidism. An independent validation cohort of 18 to 20 hyperthyroidism patients and about 16 patients who later progressed to ophthalmopathy tested prospective prediction of ophthalmopathy. The roughly 94 discovery patients were randomly divided into training and test sets at a 7:3 ratio. Following sampling, methimazole starting at 30 mg daily was given to hyperthyroidism patients, and high-dose intravenous methylprednisolone was given to ophthalmopathy patients. The study also compared thyroid tissue and blood T-cell repertoires from five or six Graves' hyperthyroidism patients. According to the paper, TCR Vbeta CDR3 sequencing was carried out on about 140 peripheral blood samples, which came from 40 to 45 ophthalmopathy, 80 or so hyperthyroidism and roughly 17 progressor patients. Study-wide conclusions, independent of this receptor: Most expanded thyroid clonotypes (frequency above 0.001) were also detected in blood, suggesting blood repertoires may reflect thyroid immune responses. Sample size was not statistically predetermined, and blinding of investigators to group allocation was not performed. A model built on a 13 V-J signature distinguished ophthalmopathy from stable hyperthyroidism, reaching over 85% sensitivity and 81% to 83% specificity in cross-validation and 80%/75% in testing. During validation, the model predicted progression to ophthalmopathy a median of approximately 6.5 months ahead of onset, with just under 71% sensitivity and about 75% specificity.

Amplification of TCR beta CDR3 regions was carried out from RNA transcripts. For the first round of RT-PCR on the TCR CDR3, the HTBI primer set was used together with the Qiagen OneStep RT-PCR kit. A second multiplex PCR round built the libraries, followed by size selection and purification. Paired-end sequencing of the libraries was performed with 100 bp reads on an Illumina HiSeq2000. The source study handled its data this way. SOAPnuke was used to process the raw data, throwing out any read that contained adapters or uncalled bases, had a mean Phred below 15, or lacked an exact constant-primer or identifier match. COPE v1.2.5 was used to merge high-quality paired reads, and clonotypes were defined as unique nucleotide sequences. MiTCR v1.1 was used to align the clonotypes against IMGT TRBV, TRBD and TRBJ reference segments. The analysis included only V-J combinations with a frequency above 0.0001, which together covered 99.2% of the repertoires. A TCS score was defined as the ratio between F50 (clonal expansion) and ExV (chaos), using BLOSUM62-based TCRdist between CDR3 peptides within each V-J. Welch's t-statistics and random forest reduced fewer than 550 V-J features to 13, which were used in a naive Bayes classifier (R e1071). Thyroid-blood repertoire similarity was quantified with the Morisita-Horn index. The public sequencing data were trimmed at Q25 with fastp and processed into clonotypes with MiXCR by TCRdb, which kept only in-frame beta chains. Each entry is one CDR3 protein sequence, shown with its most common DNA and genes. The V and J calls here are based on TCRdb, not the publication. The sample profile shows about 660,000 distinct CDR3 sequences; just under 45% of them were found once. 7% to 7.5% of the sample goes to the ten largest clones.

Any patient with an uncontrolled infection, another autoimmune disease, pregnancy or lactation was excluded. Diagnoses were established on the basis of clinical symptoms, serum thyroxine and TRAb, thyroid ultrasound, and orbital computed tomography. Total RNA was extracted with Trizol reagent, and quality was checked on an Agilent 2100 Bioanalyzer. This clonotype was detected once. The antigen this receptor binds is unknown. No base quality information exists; no much larger clone differs at one position. One read alone lends weak support. According to the germline V gene (reference sequence), CDR1 reads DFQATT and CDR2 reads SNEGSKA. From the cysteine through the phenylalanine, the CDR3 covers 16 amino acids. Only the CDR3 part of the read is kept: 48 bases, read in frame from the first base. V is pruned by 6 bases and J by 0 bases, leaving 11 bases of the junction without a gene match.

The chain was built from TRBV20-1 and TRBJ2-7, with 10 bases in between that match TRBD2. The sequenced sample consisted of peripheral blood or thyroid tissue (not recorded which). This TCR was recovered from an adult man with Graves' disease, either hyperthyroidism or ophthalmopathy (not recorded which). The DNA reads TGCAGTGCCATTCAGCGGGAGGGCCTTTTCTCCTACGAGCAGTACTTC. The translation is CSAIQREGLFSYEQYF.